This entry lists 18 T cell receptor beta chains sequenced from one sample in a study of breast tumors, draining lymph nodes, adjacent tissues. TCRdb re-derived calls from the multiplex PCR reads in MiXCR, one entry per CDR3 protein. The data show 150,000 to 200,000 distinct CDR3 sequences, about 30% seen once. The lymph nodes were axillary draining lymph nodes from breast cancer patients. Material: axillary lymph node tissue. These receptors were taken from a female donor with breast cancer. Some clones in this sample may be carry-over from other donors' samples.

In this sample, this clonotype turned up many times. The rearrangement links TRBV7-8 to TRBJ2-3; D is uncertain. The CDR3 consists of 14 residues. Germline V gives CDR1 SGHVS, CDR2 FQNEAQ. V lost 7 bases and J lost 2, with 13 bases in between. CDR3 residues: CASNSAIDTDTQYF. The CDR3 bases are TGTGCCAGCAATTCGGCAATCGACACAGATACGCAGTATTTT.

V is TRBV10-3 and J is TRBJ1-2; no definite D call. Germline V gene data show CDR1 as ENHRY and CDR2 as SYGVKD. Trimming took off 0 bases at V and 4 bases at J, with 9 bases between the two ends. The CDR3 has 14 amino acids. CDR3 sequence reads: CAISESEGTYGYTF. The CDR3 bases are TGTGCCATCAGTGAGTCGGAGGGCACCTATGGCTACACCTTC.

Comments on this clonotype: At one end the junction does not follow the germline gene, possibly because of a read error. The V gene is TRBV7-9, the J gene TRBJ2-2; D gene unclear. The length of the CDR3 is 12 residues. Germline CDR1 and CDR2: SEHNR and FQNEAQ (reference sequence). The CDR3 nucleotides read TGCGCCAGCAGCCCCTTAGCCGGGGAGCTGTTTTTT. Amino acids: CASSPLAGELFF.

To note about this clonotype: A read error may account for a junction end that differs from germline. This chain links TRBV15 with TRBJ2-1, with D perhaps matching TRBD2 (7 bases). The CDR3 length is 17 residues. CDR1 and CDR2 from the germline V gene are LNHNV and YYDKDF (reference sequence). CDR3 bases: TGTGCCACCAGCAGAGAGATGTGGGGGGGGGGGCACAATGAGCAGCTCTTC. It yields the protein CATSREMWGGGHNEQLF.

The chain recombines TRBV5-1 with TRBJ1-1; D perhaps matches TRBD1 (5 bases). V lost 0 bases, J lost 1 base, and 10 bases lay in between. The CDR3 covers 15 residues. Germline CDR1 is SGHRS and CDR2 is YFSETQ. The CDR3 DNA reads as TGCGCCAGCAGCTTGGCCGCTGGGGGGAACACTGAAGCTTTCTTT. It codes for CASSLAAGGNTEAFF.

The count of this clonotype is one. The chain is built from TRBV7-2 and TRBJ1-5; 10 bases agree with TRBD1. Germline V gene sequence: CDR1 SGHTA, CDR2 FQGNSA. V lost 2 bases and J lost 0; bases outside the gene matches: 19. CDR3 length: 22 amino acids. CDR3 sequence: CASSLPQMNRDRGDYSNQPQHF. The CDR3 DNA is TGTGCCAGCAGCTTACCGCAGATGAACCGGGACAGGGGCGACTATAGCAATCAGCCCCAGCATTTT.

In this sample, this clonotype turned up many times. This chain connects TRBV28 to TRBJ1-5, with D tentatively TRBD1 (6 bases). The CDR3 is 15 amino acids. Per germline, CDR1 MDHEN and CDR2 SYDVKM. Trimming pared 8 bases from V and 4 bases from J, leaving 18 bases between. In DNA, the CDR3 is TGTGCCAGCCTGAATCCTGGACAGAATAATCAGCCCCAGCATTTT. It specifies CASLNPGQNNQPQHF.

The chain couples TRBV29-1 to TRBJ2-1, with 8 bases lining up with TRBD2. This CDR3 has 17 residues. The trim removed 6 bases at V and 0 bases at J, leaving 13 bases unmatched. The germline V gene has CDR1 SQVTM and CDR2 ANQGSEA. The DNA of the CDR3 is TGCAGCGTCCCAGCGGCGGGGGGCCTAAGCTCCTACAATGAGCAGTTCTTC. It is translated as CSVPAAGGLSSYNEQFF.

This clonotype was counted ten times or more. CDR3 coding DNA: TGTGCCAGCAGCCAAGAGGATGGAGGTCTCACGCAGTATTTT. It is translated as CASSQEDGGLTQYF. The rearrangement links TRBV4-2 to TRBJ2-3, with D tentatively TRBD2 (5 bases). The CDR3 sequence is 14 residues long. Germline CDR1 LGHNA, CDR2 YNFKEQ. V lost 0 bases and J lost 9, with 13 bases in between.

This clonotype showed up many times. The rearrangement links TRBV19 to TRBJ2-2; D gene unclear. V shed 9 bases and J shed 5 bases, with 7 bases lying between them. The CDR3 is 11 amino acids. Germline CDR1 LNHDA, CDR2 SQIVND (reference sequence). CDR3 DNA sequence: TGTGCCAGCCAGGAAACCGGGGAGCTGTTTTTT. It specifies CASQETGELFF.

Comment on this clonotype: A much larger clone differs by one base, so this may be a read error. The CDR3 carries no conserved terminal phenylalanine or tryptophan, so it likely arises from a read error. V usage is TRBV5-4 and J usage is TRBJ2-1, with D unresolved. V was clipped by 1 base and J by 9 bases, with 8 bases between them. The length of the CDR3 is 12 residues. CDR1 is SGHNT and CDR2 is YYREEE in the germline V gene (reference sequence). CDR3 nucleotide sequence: TGTGCCAGCAGCTTGCGTTTACGTGAGCAGTTCCTC. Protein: CASSLRLREQFL.

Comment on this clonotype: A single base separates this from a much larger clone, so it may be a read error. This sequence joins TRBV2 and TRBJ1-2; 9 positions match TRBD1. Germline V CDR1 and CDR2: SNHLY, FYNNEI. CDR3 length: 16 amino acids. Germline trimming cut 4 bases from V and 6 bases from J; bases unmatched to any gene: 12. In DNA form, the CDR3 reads TGTGCCAGCAGTGGACGGGACAGGGCCGGACCTGATGGCTACACCTTC. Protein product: CASSGRDRAGPDGYTF.

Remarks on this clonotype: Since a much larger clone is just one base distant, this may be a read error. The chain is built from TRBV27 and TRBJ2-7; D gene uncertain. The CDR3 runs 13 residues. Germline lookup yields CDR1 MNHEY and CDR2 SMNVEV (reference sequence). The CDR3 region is CASMNLGSYEQHF. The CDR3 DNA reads TGTGCCAGCATGAACCTGGGGTCCTACGAGCAGCACTTC.

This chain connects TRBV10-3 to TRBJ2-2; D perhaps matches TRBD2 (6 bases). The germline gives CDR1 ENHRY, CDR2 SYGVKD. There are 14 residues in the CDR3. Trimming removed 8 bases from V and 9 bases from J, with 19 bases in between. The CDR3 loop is CAIALAKQPWELFF. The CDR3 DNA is TGTGCCATCGCCCTAGCGAAACAGCCGTGGGAGCTGTTTTTT.

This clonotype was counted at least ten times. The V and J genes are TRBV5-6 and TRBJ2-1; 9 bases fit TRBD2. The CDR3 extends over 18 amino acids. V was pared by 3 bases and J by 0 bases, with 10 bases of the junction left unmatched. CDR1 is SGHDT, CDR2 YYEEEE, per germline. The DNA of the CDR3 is TGTGCCAGCAGCTCCGCCCTGGCGGGGGGGCCCTCCTACAATGAGCAGTTCTTC. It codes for CASSSALAGGPSYNEQFF. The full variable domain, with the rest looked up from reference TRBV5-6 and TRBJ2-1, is DAGVTQSPTHLIKTRGQQVTLRCSPKSGHDTVSWYQQALGQGPQFIFQYYEEEERQRGNFPDRFSGHQFPNYSSELNVNALLLGDSALYLCASSSALAGGPSYNEQFFGPGTRLTVL.

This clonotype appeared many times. The CDR3 here is CASNRYPWSNQPQHF. DNA for the CDR3: TGTGCCAGTAATCGGTATCCTTGGAGCAATCAGCCCCAGCATTTT. V and J are TRBV19 and TRBJ1-5, with no clear D. Trimming stripped 7 bases from V and 1 base from J, with 14 bases between. The CDR3 runs 15 residues. Germline V gene lookup returns CDR1 LNHDA and CDR2 SQIVND (reference sequence).

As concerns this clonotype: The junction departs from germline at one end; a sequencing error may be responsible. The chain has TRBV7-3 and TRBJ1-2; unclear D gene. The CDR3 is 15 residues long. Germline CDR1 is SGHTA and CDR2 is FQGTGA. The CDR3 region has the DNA TGTGCCAGCAGCTTAGCAGCGGGAGGTCTCTATGGCTACCCCTTC. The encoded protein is CASSLAAGGLYGYPF.

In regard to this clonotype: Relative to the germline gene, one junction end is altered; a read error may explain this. CDR3 sequence: CASSDGLWSSYVQYF. The CDR3 coding sequence is TGCGCCAGCAGCGACGGACTGTGGAGCTCCTACGTGCAGTACTTC. The chain joins TRBV5-1 to TRBJ2-7; a weak D match, TRBD2 (5 bases). From germline, CDR1 is SGHRS and CDR2 YFSETQ. The CDR3 consists of 15 residues.